Given below is one T cell receptor (beta chain) in context. Original data processing: Amplification from reference gene primers served as the basis for estimated nucleated cell counts. Using immunoSEQ multiplex PCR, the repertoire was profiled, and TCRdb retains in-frame clones only, with some absent. That table supplies the V and J calls and clone size; D and trimming were determined from the DNA. The table lists tens of thousands of clones, about 90% of them singletons. These data belong to a study of blood T cell repertoires in COVID-19. In the study overall: PBMCs, B-cell-depleted T cells, or T cells provided the cDNA or gDNA that made up the material.

Germline CDR1 and CDR2: SGHAT and FQNNGV. The CDR3 is made up of 15 amino acids. J was trimmed by 4 bases and V by 8 bases; bases with no gene match: 9. The sequence was collected from a man aged 45-65 years with acute or convalescent COVID-19. The V and J genes are TRBV11-2 and TRBJ2-2; the match to TRBD2 covers 8 bases. The sample consisted of peripheral blood. CDR3 region: CASGVAGGVTGELFF. CDR3 DNA sequence: TGTGCCAGCGGGGTTGCGGGAGGAGTCACCGGGGAGCTGTTTTTT.